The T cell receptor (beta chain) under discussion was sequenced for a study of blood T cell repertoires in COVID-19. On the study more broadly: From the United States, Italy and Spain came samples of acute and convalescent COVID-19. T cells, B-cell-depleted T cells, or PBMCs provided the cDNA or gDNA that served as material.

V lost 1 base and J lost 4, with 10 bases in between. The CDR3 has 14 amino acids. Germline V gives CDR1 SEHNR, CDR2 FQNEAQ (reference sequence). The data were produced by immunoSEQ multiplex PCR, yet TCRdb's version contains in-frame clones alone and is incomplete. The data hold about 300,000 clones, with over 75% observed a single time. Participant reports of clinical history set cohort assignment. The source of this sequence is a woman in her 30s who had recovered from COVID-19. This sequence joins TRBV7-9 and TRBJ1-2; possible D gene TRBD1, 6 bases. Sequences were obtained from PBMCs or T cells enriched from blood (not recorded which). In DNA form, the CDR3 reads TGTGCCAGCAGCTTAGGACAGGAAAGCTATGGCTACACCTTC. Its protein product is CASSLGQESYGYTF.